These 31 T cell receptor beta chains were sequenced from one sample in a study of PD-1 blockade in classical Hodgkin lymphoma. In every patient, relapse followed autologous stem cell transplantation, while exposure to brentuximab vedotin differed. TCRdb's copy holds only in-frame clones and misses some; the assay was immunoSEQ multiplex PCR. The data contain roughly 40,000 clones, under 75% of them singletons. Sequenced material: peripheral blood mononuclear cells (PBMCs), taken at baseline. Receptors originate from a human donor with classical Hodgkin lymphoma.

The chain recombines TRBV9 with TRBJ1-2; the match to TRBD1 covers 11 bases. The CDR3 has 14 residues. The ends lost 5 bases at V and 8 bases at J; junction bases unmatched: 8. Per germline, CDR1 SGDLS and CDR2 YYNGEE. The CDR3 DNA is TGTGCCAGCAGGACGGACAGGGGGCAGGAGGGCTACACCTTC. Translation: CASRTDRGQEGYTF.

This chain uses TRBV4-2 with TRBJ2-3, with 9 bases fitting TRBD2. J was trimmed by 7 bases and V by 1 base; bases with no gene match: 6. The CDR3 sequence is 15 residues long. CDR1 LGHNA and CDR2 YNFKEQ come from the germline V gene. CDR3 sequence: CASSQGLADLNTQYF. Written as DNA, the CDR3 is TGTGCCAGCAGCCAAGGACTAGCGGATCTCAATACGCAGTATTTT.

V is TRBV4-1 and J is TRBJ1-5; D unresolved. This CDR3 has 16 amino acids. Trimming removed 1 base at V and 0 bases at J, with 10 bases between. Per germline, CDR1 MGHRA and CDR2 YSYEKL. CDR3 amino acids: CASSQAKEISNQPQHF. DNA of the CDR3: TGCGCCAGCAGCCAAGCAAAAGAAATTAGCAATCAGCCCCAGCATTTT.

The chain uses TRBV6-1 and TRBJ1-1; D not resolved. The CDR3 consists of 11 residues. Trimming cost V 6 bases and J 4 bases, with 6 bases left between them. Germline V gives CDR1 MNHNS, CDR2 SASEGT. The CDR3 DNA follows: TGTGCCAGCAGGGAGTCCACTGAAGCTTTCTTT. This encodes CASRESTEAFF.

In this sample, this clone turned up a few times. This chain connects TRBV27 to TRBJ2-7; D is unclear. Germline CDR1 MNHEY, CDR2 SMNVEV (reference sequence). V dropped 5 bases and J dropped 3 bases, with 8 bases sitting between them. The CDR3 totals 12 residues. CDR3 region: CASSANHYEQYF. Here the CDR3 DNA reads TGTGCCAGCAGTGCGAACCACTACGAGCAGTACTTC.

This clone appeared a single time. The chain is built from TRBV7-8 and TRBJ1-5; weak D call: TRBD1 (6 bases). This CDR3 is 17 amino acids long. The V gene lost 5 bases and the J gene lost 1 base, with 18 bases spanning the gap. Germline V CDR1 and CDR2: SGHVS, FQNEAQ. Here the CDR3 reads CASSPGRGRTSNQPQHF. In DNA form, the CDR3 reads TGTGCCAGCAGCCCAGGGAGGGGGAGGACGAGCAATCAGCCCCAGCATTTT. Filled out from reference TRBV7-8 and TRBJ1-5, the complete variable domain reads GAGVSQSPRYKVAKRGQDVALRCDPISGHVSLFWYQQALGQGPEFLTYFQNEAQLDKSGLPSDRFFAERPEGSVSTLKIQRTQQEDSAVYLCASSPGRGRTSNQPQHFGDGTRLSIL.

The chain carries TRBV7-9 and TRBJ2-1, with D tentatively TRBD1 (5 bases). Germline assignment: CDR1 SEHNR and CDR2 FQNEAQ (reference sequence). Trimming took 8 bases from V and 9 from J, leaving 23 bases between them. There are 15 residues in the CDR3. The CDR3 loop is CASRKGQGAEGEQFF. Written as DNA, the CDR3 is TGTGCCAGCCGCAAAGGACAAGGGGCGGAAGGTGAGCAGTTCTTC.

This sequence joins TRBV7-9 and TRBJ2-1; TRBD1 matches at 7 bases. In germline, CDR1 is SEHNR, CDR2 FQNEAQ (reference sequence). The CDR3 is made up of 16 amino acids. V lost 5 bases, J lost 10 bases, and 17 bases stayed unmatched. The CDR3 reads CASSNRQGLAEVEQFF. The CDR3 region has the DNA TGTGCCAGCAGCAATCGACAGGGTTTGGCCGAAGTCGAGCAGTTCTTC.

J is TRBJ2-1 and V is TRBV13, with D possibly matching TRBD2 (6 bases). This CDR3 is built from 16 residues. The V gene's germline CDR1 is PRHDT and CDR2 FYEKMQ (reference sequence). The V and J ends lost 5 bases and 0 bases respectively, with 14 bases between them. CDR3 sequence (DNA): TGTGCCAGCAGCCGAGGTGGGGGGAGCTCCTACAATGAGCAGTTCTTC. Protein sequence: CASSRGGGSSYNEQFF.

This chain uses TRBV2 with TRBJ2-3; tentative D call: TRBD1 (6 bases). V lost 4 bases and J 2 bases, leaving 22 bases between the germline ends. Germline CDR1 is SNHLY and CDR2 is FYNNEI. The CDR3 is 18 residues long. The CDR3 sequence: CASSVSTGTPHNTDTQYF. The CDR3 nucleotides are TGTGCCAGCAGTGTATCGACCGGGACACCACACAACACAGATACGCAGTATTTT.

The V gene is TRBV7-6, the J gene TRBJ2-1; TRBD2 agrees at 11 bases. CDR3 size: 15 residues. Germline V lookup: CDR1 SGHVS, CDR2 FNYEAQ. V lost 4 bases and J lost 3; bases outside the gene matches: 2. DNA of the CDR3: TGTGCCAGCAGCTCTAGCGGGGGGCTCTACAATGAGCAGTTCTTC. Translating gives CASSSSGGLYNEQFF.

V is TRBV4-2 and J is TRBJ2-4, with D hard to call. The V gene lost 1 base and the J gene lost 8 bases, with 12 bases spanning the gap. This CDR3 is 14 amino acids long. The germline V gene has CDR1 LGHNA and CDR2 YNFKEQ. The CDR3 protein is CASSQVIGPDIQYF. The CDR3 DNA reads as TGTGCCAGCAGCCAAGTCATAGGGCCCGACATTCAGTACTTC.

This chain connects TRBV9 to TRBJ2-5; TRBD1 matches at 9 bases. The ends lost 0 bases at V and 5 bases at J; junction bases unmatched: 11. This CDR3 region has 17 residues. Germline CDR1 reads SGDLS; CDR2 reads YYNGEE. In nucleotides, the CDR3 is TGTGCCAGCAGCGTAGAAAGCGGGACAGGGCTTTTTGAGACCCAGTACTTC. Its translation is CASSVESGTGLFETQYF.

A single count supports this clone. V usage is TRBV29-1 and J usage is TRBJ1-1; D remains ambiguous. V lost 8 bases to trimming and J lost 5 bases, with 12 bases between them. This CDR3 contains 11 residues. Per germline, CDR1 SQVTM and CDR2 ANQGSEA. The CDR3 sequence is CSYRVGTEAFF. The CDR3 coding sequence is TGCAGCTACCGAGTAGGAACTGAAGCTTTCTTT. Complete variable domain (other parts from reference TRBV29-1 and TRBJ1-1): SAVISQKPSRDICQRGTSLTIQCQVDSQVTMMFWYRQQPGQSLTLIATANQGSEATYESGFVIDKFPISRPNLTFSTLTVSNMSPEDSSIYLCSYRVGTEAFFGQGTRLTVV.

The CDR3 bases are TGCGCCAGCAGCCAAGAGGATGGTGGGGCCCGTCACACAGATACGCAGTATTTT. This gives the protein CASSQEDGGARHTDTQYF. This rearrangement joins TRBV4-1 to TRBJ2-3, with D possibly TRBD1 on 5 matching bases. The CDR3 has 18 amino acids. Deletions cut 0 bases from V and 2 bases from J, with 18 bases between. Per germline, CDR1 MGHRA and CDR2 YSYEKL.

CDR3 nucleotides: TGCGCCAGCCAAACCGGGACAGGTGCGGATGAGCAGTTCTTC. Translating it yields CASQTGTGADEQFF. This chain connects TRBV5-1 to TRBJ2-1, with 8 nucleotides matching TRBD1. V was clipped by 7 bases and J by 8 bases; unmatched bases: 11. The CDR3 extends over 14 amino acids. Germline V gene data show CDR1 as SGHRS and CDR2 as YFSETQ.

The chain couples TRBV5-4 to TRBJ2-7, with D perhaps given as TRBD1 or TRBD2 (5 bases each). Trimming removed 3 bases at V and 2 bases at J, with 15 bases between. CDR1 and CDR2 from the germline V gene are SGHNT and YYREEE (reference sequence). This CDR3 spans 15 amino acids. In DNA form, the CDR3 reads TGTGCCAGCAGCTCGGGTGGGACCCTTACCTACGAGCAGTACTTC. As protein: CASSSGGTLTYEQYF. Full variable domain (remainder filled in from reference TRBV5-4 and TRBJ2-7): ETGVTQSPTHLIKTRGQQVTLRCSSQSGHNTVSWYQQALGQGPQFIFQYYREEENGRGNFPPRFSGLQFPNYSSELNVNALELDDSALYLCASSSGGTLTYEQYFGPGTRLTVT.

This clone was found a few times. CDR3 amino acids: CASSLRDFQAYEQYF. CDR3 DNA: TGTGCCAGCAGCTTGCGGGACTTTCAAGCCTACGAGCAGTACTTC. The genes are TRBV11-1 and TRBJ2-7; tentative D call: TRBD2 (6 bases). The CDR3 consists of 15 residues. Germline loops: CDR1 SGHAT, CDR2 FQDESV (reference sequence). V lost 3 bases to trimming and J lost 2 bases, with 14 bases between them.

The chain carries TRBV7-6 and TRBJ1-2; 7 bases agree with TRBD1. Germline V gene lookup returns CDR1 SGHVS and CDR2 FNYEAQ. This CDR3 spans 14 amino acids. Trimming took 2 bases from V and 4 from J; bases not matched to a gene: 4. CDR3 amino acids: CASSLNRDSYGYTF. The CDR3 DNA sequence: TGTGCCAGCAGCTTAAACCGGGACAGCTATGGCTACACCTTC.

This chain uses TRBV15 with TRBJ2-1; no clear D gene. V dropped 2 bases and J dropped 8 bases, with 13 bases sitting between them. The CDR3 has 14 residues. Germline CDR1 LNHNV, CDR2 YYDKDF (reference sequence). CDR3: CATSRSGSADEQFF. Written as DNA, the CDR3 is TGTGCCACCAGCAGATCCGGATCGGCCGATGAGCAGTTCTTC.

The chain joins TRBV10-3 to TRBJ1-5; tentative D call: TRBD1 (6 bases). V lost 3 bases to trimming and J lost 4 bases, with 10 bases between them. The CDR3 runs to 14 residues. Germline values: CDR1 ENHRY, CDR2 SYGVKD. Written as DNA, the CDR3 is TGTGCCATCAGTGAAGGGACAACTAATCAGCCCCAGCATTTT. It translates to CAISEGTTNQPQHF.

The gene calls are TRBV4-1 and TRBJ2-7; 7 nucleotides match TRBD1. The germline V gene has CDR1 MGHRA and CDR2 YSYEKL. The CDR3 loop spans 13 amino acids. Germline trimming cut 1 base from V and 6 bases from J; bases unmatched to any gene: 3. CDR3 sequence: CASSQGQGREQYF. The CDR3 DNA reads as TGCGCCAGCAGCCAAGGACAGGGTCGCGAGCAGTACTTC.

V usage is TRBV7-2 and J usage is TRBJ1-2, with D possibly being TRBD1 (5 bases). Germline CDR1 and CDR2: SGHTA and FQGNSA. CDR3 size: 16 residues. Trimming left V 0 bases short and J 3 bases short, with 14 bases between. In nucleotides, the CDR3 is TGTGCCAGCAGCTTAGCCGACCGAGGGGATTACTATGGCTACACCTTC. Encoded protein: CASSLADRGDYYGYTF. The full variable domain, with the rest looked up from reference TRBV7-2 and TRBJ1-2, is GAGVSQSPSNKVTEKGKDVELRCDPISGHTALYWYRQSLGQGLEFLIYFQGNSAPDKSGLPSDRFSAERTGGSVSTLTIQRTQQEDSAVYLCASSLADRGDYYGYTFGSGTRLTVV.

The chain uses TRBV19 and TRBJ1-2, with D maybe TRBD1 (5 bases). Trimming stripped 5 bases from V and 4 bases from J, with 11 bases between. The CDR3 runs 13 residues. Germline CDR1 and CDR2: LNHDA and SQIVND (reference sequence). DNA for the CDR3: TGTGCCAGTAGTGCGGGGGTGAGCTATGGCTACACCTTC. Encoded protein: CASSAGVSYGYTF.

The sample holds a few counts of this clone. The sample holds other DNA sequences that translate to the same CDR3. The chain employs TRBV5-1 and TRBJ2-7; D not resolved. Trimming stripped 4 bases from V and 0 bases from J, with 5 bases between. The CDR3 runs to 12 residues. Germline V CDR1 and CDR2: SGHRS, YFSETQ. CDR3 DNA sequence: TGCGCCAGCAGCCCGGGCTCCTACGAGCAGTACTTC. The encoded protein is CASSPGSYEQYF.

This clone was observed a handful of times. The chain has TRBV7-2 and TRBJ2-2; possible D gene TRBD1, 6 bases. With 4 bases removed from V and 0 bases from J, the gap between germline ends came to 9 bases. Germline assignment: CDR1 SGHTA and CDR2 FQGNSA. This CDR3 contains 15 residues. CDR3 coding DNA: TGTGCCAGCAGCTACAGGGCTTCGAACACCGGGGAGCTGTTTTTT. Translation gives CASSYRASNTGELFF.

V and J are TRBV7-9 and TRBJ2-7, with 8 bases aligning to TRBD2. The CDR3 loop spans 15 amino acids. Trimming took 9 bases from V and 1 from J; bases not matched to a gene: 11. Per the germline V gene, CDR1 is SEHNR and CDR2 is FQNEAQ (reference sequence). CDR3 DNA: TGTGCCAGTAGTACAGATATAGCGGGATCCTACGAGCAGTACTTC. Translation: CASSTDIAGSYEQYF.

This chain joins TRBV6-6 and TRBJ2-3; 10 bases are shared with TRBD2. The trim removed 6 bases at V and 8 bases at J, leaving 11 bases unmatched. Germline V gives CDR1 MNHNY, CDR2 SVGAGI (reference sequence). This CDR3 is 15 amino acids long. Here the CDR3 reads CASSRAGGIYGTQYF. The DNA for the CDR3 is TGTGCCAGCAGCCGAGCGGGGGGGATTTATGGTACGCAGTATTTT.

V and J are TRBV9 and TRBJ2-7; D not certain. The CDR3 extends over 12 amino acids. Germline CDR1 and CDR2: SGDLS and YYNGEE. Deletions cut 3 bases from V and 3 bases from J, with 7 bases between. The CDR3 DNA follows: TGTGCCAGCAGCGACAGCCTCTACGAGCAGTACTTC. Protein product: CASSDSLYEQYF.

This chain connects TRBV27 to TRBJ1-4, with unresolved D. CDR1 and CDR2 (germline): MNHEY, SMNVEV (reference sequence). The length of the CDR3 is 15 residues. The V and J ends lost 4 bases and 0 bases respectively, with 9 bases between them. The CDR3 DNA reads as TGTGCCAGCAGTTCGTCTGTTGCAACTAATGAAAAACTGTTTTTT. Encoded protein: CASSSSVATNEKLFF.

The CDR3 DNA reads as TGTGCCAGCAGCCACACCCAGGGGGCATCCTACGAGCAGTACTTC. This gives the protein CASSHTQGASYEQYF. The chain combines TRBV13 with TRBJ2-7, with 8 nucleotides matching TRBD1. CDR3 length equals 15 residues. From germline, CDR1 is PRHDT and CDR2 FYEKMQ (reference sequence). V lost 5 bases and J lost 1; bases outside the gene matches: 7.